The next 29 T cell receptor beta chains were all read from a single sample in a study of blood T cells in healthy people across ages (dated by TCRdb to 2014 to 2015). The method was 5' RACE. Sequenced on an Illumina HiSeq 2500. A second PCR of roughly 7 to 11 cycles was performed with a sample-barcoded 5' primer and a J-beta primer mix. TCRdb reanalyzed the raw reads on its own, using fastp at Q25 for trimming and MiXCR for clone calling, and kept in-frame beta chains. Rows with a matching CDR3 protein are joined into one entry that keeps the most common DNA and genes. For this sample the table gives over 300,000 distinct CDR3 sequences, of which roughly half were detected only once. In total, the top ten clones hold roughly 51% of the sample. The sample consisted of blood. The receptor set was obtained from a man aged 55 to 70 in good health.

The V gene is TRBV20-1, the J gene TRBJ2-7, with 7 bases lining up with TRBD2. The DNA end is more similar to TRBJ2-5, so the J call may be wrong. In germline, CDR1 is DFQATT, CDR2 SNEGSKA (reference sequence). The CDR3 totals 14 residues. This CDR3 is CSASSGTPVETQYF. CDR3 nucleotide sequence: TGCAGTGCTAGCAGCGGGACTCCTGTAGAGACCCAGTACTTC.

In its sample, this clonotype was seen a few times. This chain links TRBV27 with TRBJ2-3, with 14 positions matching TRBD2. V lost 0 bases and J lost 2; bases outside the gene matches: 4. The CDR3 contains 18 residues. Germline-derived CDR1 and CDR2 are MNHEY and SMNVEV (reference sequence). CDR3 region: CASSLSGLAGGYTDTQYF. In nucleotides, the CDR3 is TGTGCCAGCAGTTTATCCGGACTAGCGGGGGGTTACACAGATACGCAGTATTTT.

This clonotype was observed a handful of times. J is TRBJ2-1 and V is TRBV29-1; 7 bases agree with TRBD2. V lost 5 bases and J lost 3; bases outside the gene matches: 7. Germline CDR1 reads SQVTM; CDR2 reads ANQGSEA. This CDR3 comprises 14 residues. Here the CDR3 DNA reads TGCAGCGTTAAGTCCGGGACTATCTACAATGAGCAGTTCTTC. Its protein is CSVKSGTIYNEQFF.

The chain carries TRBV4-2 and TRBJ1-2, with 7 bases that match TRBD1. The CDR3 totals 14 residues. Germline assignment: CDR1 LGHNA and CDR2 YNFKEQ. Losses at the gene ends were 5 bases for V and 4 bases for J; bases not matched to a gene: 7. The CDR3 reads CASSTRDRFYGYTF. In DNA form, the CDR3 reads TGTGCCAGCAGCACTCGGGACAGATTCTATGGCTACACCTTC.

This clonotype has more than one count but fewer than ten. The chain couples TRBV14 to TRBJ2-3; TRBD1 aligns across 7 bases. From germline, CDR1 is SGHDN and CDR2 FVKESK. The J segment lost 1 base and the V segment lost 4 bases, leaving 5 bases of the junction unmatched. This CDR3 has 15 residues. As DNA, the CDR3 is TGTGCCAGCAGCCTTGGACAGGCTGGCACAGATACGCAGTATTTT. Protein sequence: CASSLGQAGTDTQYF.

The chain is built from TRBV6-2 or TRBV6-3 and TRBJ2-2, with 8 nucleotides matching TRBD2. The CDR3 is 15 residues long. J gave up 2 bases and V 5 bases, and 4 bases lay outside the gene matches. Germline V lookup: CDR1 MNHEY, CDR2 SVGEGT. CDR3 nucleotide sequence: TGTGCCAGCAGTCTCGGGAGGGCCAACACCGGGGAGCTGTTTTTT. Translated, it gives CASSLGRANTGELFF.

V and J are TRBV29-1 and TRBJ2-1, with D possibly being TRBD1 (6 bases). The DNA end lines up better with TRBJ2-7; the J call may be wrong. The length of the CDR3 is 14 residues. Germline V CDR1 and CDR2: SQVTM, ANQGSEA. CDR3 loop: CSVEDQQGGLEQYF. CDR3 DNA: TGCAGCGTTGAAGATCAACAGGGCGGTCTCGAGCAGTACTTC.

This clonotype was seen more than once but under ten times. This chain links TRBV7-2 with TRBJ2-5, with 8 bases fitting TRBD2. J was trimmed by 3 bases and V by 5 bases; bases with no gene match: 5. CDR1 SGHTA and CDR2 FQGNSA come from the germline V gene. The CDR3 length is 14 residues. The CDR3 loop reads CASSPDGGEETQYF. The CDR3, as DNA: TGTGCCAGCAGCCCAGACGGGGGGGAAGAGACCCAGTACTTC.

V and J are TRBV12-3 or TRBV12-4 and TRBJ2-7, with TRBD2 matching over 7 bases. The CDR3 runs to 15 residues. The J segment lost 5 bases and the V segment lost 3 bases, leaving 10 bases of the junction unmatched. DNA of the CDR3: TGTGCCAGCAGTTTGGGGGGGTTAGTTTCCCACGAGCAGTACTTC. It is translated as CASSLGGLVSHEQYF.

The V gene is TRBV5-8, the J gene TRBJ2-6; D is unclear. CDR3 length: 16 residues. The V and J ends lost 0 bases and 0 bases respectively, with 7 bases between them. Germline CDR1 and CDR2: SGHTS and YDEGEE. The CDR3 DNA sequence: TGTGCCAGCAGCTTGGGATGGGGCTCTGGGGCCAACGTCCTGACTTTC. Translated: CASSLGWGSGANVLTF.

The CDR3 region is CASSRRDGETQYF. The CDR3 coding sequence is TGTGCCAGCAGTCGGCGGGACGGAGAGACCCAGTACTTC. J is TRBJ2-5 and V is TRBV12-3 or TRBV12-4; maybe TRBD2 (6 bases). V lost 5 bases, J lost 4 bases, and 11 bases lay in between. CDR3 size: 13 residues.

CDR3 in DNA: TGTGCCTGGAGTATGAGATACGAGCAGTACTTC. Its protein product is CAWSMRYEQYF. The gene calls are TRBV30 and TRBJ2-7; D is undetermined. The germline V and J ends were trimmed by 2 bases and 4 bases, with 6 bases remaining between them. The germline CDR1 and CDR2 sequences are GTSNPN and SVGIG (reference sequence). This CDR3 is built from 11 residues. Full variable domain (rest looked up from reference TRBV30 and TRBJ2-7): SQTIHQWPATLVQPVGSPLSLECTVEGTSNPNLYWYRQAAGRGLQLLFYSVGIGQISSEVPQNLSASRPQDRQFILSSKKLLLSDSGFYLCAWSMRYEQYFGPGTRLTVT.

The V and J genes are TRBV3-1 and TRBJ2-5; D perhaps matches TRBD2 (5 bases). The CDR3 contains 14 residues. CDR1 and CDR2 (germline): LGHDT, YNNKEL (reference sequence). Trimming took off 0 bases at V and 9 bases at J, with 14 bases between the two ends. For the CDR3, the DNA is TGTGCCAGCAGCCAAGATTCGACCCCGCGGGCCCAGTACTTC. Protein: CASSQDSTPRAQYF.

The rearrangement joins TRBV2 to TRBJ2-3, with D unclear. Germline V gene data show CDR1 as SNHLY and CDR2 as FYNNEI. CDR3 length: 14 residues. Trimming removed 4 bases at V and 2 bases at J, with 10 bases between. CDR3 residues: CASSALTTTDTQYF. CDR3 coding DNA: TGTGCCAGCAGTGCTCTGACAACCACAGATACGCAGTATTTT.

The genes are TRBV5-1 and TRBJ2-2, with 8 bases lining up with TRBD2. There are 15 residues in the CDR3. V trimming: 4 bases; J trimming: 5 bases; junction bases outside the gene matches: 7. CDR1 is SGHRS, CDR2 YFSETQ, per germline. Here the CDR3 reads CASSRGLAGTGELFF. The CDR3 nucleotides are TGCGCCAGCAGCCGGGGGCTAGCGGGTACCGGGGAGCTGTTTTTT.

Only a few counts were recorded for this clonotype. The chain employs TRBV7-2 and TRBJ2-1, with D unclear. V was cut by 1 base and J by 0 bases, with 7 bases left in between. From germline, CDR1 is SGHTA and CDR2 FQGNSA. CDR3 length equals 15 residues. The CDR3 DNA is TGTGCCAGCAGCTTAGTGGAGTCCTCCTACAATGAGCAGTTCTTC. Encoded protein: CASSLVESSYNEQFF.

CDR3 DNA sequence: TGTGCCAGCAGACCCAGCGGGAGGAGGGAGACCCAGTACTTC. Its translation is CASRPSGRRETQYF. The chain employs TRBV6-2 or TRBV6-3 and TRBJ2-5; TRBD2 aligns across 9 bases. The ends lost 6 bases at V and 5 bases at J; junction bases unmatched: 7. The CDR3 length is 14 residues. Germline V gene data show CDR1 as MNHEY and CDR2 as SVGEGT.

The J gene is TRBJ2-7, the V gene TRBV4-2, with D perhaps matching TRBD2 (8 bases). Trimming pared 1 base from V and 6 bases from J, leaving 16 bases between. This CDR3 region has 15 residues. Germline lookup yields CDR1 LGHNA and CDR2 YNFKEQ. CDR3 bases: TGTGCCAGCAGCCAAGTCGACAGGGCGGGAGGCGAGCAGTACTTC. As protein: CASSQVDRAGGEQYF.

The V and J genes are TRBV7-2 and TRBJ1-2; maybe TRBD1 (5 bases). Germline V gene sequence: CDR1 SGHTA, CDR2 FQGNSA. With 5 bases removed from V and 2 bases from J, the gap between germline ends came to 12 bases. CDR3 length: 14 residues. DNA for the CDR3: TGTGCCAGCAGCCGACCCGGACAAAACTATGGCTACACCTTC. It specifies CASSRPGQNYGYTF.

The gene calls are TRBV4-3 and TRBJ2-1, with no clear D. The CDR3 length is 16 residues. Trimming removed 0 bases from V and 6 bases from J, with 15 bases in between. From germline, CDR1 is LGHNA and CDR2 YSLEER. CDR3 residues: CASSQDKRVGFNEQFF. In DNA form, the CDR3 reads TGCGCCAGCAGCCAAGATAAAAGAGTAGGGTTCAATGAGCAGTTCTTC.

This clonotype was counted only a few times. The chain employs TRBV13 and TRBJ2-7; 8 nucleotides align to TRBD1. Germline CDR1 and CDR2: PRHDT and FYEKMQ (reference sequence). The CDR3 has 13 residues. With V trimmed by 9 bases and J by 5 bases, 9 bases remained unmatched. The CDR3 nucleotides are TGTGCCAGTCGACGGACAGGGATTAACGAGCAGTACTTC. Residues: CASRRTGINEQYF.

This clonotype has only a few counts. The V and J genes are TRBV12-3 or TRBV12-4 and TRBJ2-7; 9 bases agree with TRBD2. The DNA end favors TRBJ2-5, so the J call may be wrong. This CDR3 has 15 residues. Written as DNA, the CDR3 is TGTGCCAGCAGTTCCCGACTAGCGGCGGGGGAGACCCAGTACTTC. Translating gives CASSSRLAAGETQYF.

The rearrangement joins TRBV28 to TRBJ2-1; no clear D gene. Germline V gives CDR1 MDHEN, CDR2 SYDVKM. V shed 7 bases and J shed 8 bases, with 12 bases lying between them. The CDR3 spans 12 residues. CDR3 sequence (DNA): TGTGCCAGCATCCGACTTCCCGATGAGCAGTTCTTC. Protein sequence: CASIRLPDEQFF.

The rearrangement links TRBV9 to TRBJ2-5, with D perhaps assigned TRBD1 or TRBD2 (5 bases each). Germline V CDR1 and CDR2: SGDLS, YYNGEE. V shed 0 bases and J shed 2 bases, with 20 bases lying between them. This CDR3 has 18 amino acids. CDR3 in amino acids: CASSVGEWDHLQQETQYF. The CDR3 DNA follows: TGTGCCAGCAGCGTAGGGGAGTGGGACCACTTGCAGCAAGAGACCCAGTACTTC.

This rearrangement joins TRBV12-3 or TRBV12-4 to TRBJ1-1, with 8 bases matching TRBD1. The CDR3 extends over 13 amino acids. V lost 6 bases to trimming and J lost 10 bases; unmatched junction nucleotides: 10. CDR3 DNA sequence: TGTGCCAGCAGCTGGGGACAGGTCCCCGTAGCTTTCTTT. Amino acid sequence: CASSWGQVPVAFF.

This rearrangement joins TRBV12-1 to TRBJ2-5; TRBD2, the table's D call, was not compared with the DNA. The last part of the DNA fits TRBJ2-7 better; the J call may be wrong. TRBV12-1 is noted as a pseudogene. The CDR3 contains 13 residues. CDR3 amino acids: CASSFRGDYEQYF. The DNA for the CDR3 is TGTGCCAGCAGCTTCCGAGGGGACTACGAGCAGTACTTC.

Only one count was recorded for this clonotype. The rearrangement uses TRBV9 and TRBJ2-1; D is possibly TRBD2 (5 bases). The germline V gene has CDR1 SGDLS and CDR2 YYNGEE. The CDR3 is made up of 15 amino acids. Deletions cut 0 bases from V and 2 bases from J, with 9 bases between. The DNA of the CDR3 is TGTGCCAGCAGCGTAGCGGGAATAACCTACAATGAGCAGTTCTTC. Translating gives CASSVAGITYNEQFF.

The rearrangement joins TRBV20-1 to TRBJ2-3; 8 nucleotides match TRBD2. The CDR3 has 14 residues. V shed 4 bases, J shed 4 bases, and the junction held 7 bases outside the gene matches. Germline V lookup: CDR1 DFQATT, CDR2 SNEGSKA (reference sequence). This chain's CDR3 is CSATGLARADTQYF. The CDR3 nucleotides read TGCAGTGCTACAGGACTAGCTCGGGCAGATACGCAGTATTTT.

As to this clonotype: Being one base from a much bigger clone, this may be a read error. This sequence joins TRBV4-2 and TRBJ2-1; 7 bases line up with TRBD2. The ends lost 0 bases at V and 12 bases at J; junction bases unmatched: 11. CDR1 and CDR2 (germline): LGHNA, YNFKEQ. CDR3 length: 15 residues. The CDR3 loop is CASSQDLGGSGVQFF. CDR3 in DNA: TGTGCCAGCAGCCAAGATCTAGGCGGGAGTGGAGTGCAGTTCTTC.